These 2 T cell receptor beta chains originate from one sample sequenced in a study of shared clonotypes between healthy human individuals. Data came from immunoSEQ multiplex PCR; TCRdb stores just in-frame clones and leaves some out. This sample carries around 2.1 million clones, about 93% of them seen once, and the ten largest clones take roughly 1.8%. Naive CD8 cells were CD45RO-negative, positively selected for CCR7, excluding terminally differentiated effector memory CD45RA+ cells. The sample comprised naive CD8+ T cells from PBMCs. These receptors were collected from a man aged 18 to 30 in good health. Some clones in this sample may be carry-over from other donors' samples.

This clone turned up a few times. Other DNA sequences in this sample translate to the same CDR3. The DNA of the CDR3 is TGCGCCAGCAGTGAGTCGAGGAACACTGAAGCTTTCTTT. As protein: CASSESRNTEAFF. The V and J genes are TRBV10-1 and TRBJ1-1; no firm D call. V lost 0 bases to trimming and J lost 1 base, with 3 bases between them. This CDR3 is 13 amino acids long. Per the germline V gene, CDR1 is WNHNN and CDR2 is SYGVQD (reference sequence).

The chain is built from TRBV7-9 and TRBJ2-1, with D perhaps matching TRBD1 (6 bases). V dropped 2 bases and J dropped 7 bases, with 15 bases sitting between them. The CDR3 extends over 15 amino acids. The germline V gene has CDR1 SEHNR and CDR2 FQNEAQ (reference sequence). CDR3 region: CASSLTAGVGNEQFF. In DNA, the CDR3 is TGTGCCAGCAGCTTAACCGCAGGGGTCGGTAATGAGCAGTTCTTC.